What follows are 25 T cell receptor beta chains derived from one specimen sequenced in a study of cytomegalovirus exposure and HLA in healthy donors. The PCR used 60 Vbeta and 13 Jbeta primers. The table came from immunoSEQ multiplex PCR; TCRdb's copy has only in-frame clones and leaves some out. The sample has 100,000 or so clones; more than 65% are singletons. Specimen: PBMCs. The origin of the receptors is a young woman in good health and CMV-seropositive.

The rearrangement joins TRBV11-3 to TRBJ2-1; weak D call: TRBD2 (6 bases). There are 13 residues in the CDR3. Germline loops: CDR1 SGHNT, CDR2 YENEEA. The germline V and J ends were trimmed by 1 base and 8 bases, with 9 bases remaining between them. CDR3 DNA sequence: TGTGCCAGCAGCTTAGTGGGCGGGGATGAGCAGTTCTTC. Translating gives CASSLVGGDEQFF.

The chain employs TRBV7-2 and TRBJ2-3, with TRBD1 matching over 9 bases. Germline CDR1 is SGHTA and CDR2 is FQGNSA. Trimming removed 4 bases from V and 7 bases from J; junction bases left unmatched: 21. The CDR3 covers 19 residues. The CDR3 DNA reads TGTGCCAGCAGCTCCTTAGGCCGATCGAGGGGACAGGGAGGTTATACGCAGTATTTT. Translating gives CASSSLGRSRGQGGYTQYF.

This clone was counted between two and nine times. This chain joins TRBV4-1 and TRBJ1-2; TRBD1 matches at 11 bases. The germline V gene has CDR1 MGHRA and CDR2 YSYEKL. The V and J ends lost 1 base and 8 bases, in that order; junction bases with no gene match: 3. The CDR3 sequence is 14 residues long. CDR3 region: CASSQGTGGAGYTF. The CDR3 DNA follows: TGCGCCAGCAGCCAAGGGACAGGGGGCGCAGGCTACACCTTC.

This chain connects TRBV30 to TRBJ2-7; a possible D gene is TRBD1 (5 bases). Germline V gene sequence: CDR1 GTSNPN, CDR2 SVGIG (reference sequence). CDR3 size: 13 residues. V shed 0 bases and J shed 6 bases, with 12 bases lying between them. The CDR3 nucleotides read TGTGCCTGGAGTGTATTAGGGGTTTCCGAGCAGTACTTC. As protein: CAWSVLGVSEQYF.

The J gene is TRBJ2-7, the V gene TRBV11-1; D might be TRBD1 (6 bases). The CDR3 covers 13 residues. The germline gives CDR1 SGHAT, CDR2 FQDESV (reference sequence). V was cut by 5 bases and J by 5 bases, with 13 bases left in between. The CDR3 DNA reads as TGTGCCAGCAGCCTCACAGGGTTCAACGAGCAGTACTTC. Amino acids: CASSLTGFNEQYF.

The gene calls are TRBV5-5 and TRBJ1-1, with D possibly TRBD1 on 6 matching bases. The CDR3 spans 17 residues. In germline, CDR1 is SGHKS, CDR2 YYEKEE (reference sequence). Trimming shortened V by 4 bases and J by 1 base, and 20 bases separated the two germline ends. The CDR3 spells CASSRRVGGVENTEAFF. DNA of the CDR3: TGTGCCAGCAGCCGCCGGGTAGGGGGAGTAGAGAACACTGAAGCTTTCTTT. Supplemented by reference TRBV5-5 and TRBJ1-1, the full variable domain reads DAGVTQSPTHLIKTRGQQVTLRCSPISGHKSVSWYQQVLGQGPQFIFQYYEKEERGRGNFPDRFSARQFPNYSSELNVNALLLGDSALYLCASSRRVGGVENTEAFFGQGTRLTVV.

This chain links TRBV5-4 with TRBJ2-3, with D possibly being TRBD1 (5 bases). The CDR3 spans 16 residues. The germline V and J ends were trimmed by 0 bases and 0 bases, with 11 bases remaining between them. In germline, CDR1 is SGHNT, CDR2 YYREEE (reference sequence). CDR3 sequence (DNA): TGTGCCAGCAGCTTGGCCGAGACAGAGAGCACAGATACGCAGTATTTT. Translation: CASSLAETESTDTQYF.

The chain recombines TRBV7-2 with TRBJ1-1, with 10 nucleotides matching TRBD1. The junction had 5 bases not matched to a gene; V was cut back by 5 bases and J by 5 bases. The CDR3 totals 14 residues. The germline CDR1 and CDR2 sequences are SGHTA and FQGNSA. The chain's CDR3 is CASSADRGRTEAFF. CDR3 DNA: TGTGCCAGCAGCGCCGACAGGGGGCGTACTGAAGCTTTCTTT. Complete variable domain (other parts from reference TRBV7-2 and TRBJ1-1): GAGVSQSPSNKVTEKGKDVELRCDPISGHTALYWYRQSLGQGLEFLIYFQGNSAPDKSGLPSDRFSAERTGGSVSTLTIQRTQQEDSAVYLCASSADRGRTEAFFGQGTRLTVV.

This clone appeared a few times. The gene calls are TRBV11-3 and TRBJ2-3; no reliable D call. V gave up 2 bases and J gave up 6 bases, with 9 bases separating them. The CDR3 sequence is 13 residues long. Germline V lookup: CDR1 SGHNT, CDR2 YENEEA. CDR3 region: CASSLLERDTQYF. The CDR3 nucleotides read TGTGCCAGCAGCTTACTGGAGAGGGATACGCAGTATTTT.

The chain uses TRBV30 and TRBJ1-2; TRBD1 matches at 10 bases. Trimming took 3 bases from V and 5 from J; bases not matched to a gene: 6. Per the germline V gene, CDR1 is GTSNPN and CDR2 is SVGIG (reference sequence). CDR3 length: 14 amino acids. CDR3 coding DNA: TGTGCCTGGAGGCAAGACAGGGGGCGATATGGCTACACCTTC. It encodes CAWRQDRGRYGYTF.

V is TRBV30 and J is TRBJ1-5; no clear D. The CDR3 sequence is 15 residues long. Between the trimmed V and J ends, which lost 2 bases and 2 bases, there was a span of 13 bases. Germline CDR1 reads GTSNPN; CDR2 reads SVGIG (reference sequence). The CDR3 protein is CAWSPGLGGNQPQHF. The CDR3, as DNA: TGTGCCTGGAGTCCCGGACTCGGGGGCAATCAGCCCCAGCATTTT.

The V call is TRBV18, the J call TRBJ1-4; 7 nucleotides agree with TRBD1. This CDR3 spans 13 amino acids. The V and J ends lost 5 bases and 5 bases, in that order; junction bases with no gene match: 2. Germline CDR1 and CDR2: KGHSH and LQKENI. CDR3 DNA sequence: TGTGCCAGCTCAGCGACAGGGAATGAAAAACTGTTTTTT. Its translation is CASSATGNEKLFF.

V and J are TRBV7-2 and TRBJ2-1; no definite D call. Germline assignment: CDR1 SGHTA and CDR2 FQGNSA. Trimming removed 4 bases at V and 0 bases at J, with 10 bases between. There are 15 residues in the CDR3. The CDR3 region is CASSSHRSSYNEQFF. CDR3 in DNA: TGTGCCAGCAGCTCCCACCGGAGCTCCTACAATGAGCAGTTCTTC.

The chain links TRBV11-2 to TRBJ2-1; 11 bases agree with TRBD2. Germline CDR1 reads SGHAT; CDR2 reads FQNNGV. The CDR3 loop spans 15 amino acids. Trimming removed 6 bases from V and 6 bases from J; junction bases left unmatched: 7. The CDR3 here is CASRPLAGDPNEQFF. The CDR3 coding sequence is TGTGCCAGCAGGCCACTAGCGGGAGATCCCAATGAGCAGTTCTTC.

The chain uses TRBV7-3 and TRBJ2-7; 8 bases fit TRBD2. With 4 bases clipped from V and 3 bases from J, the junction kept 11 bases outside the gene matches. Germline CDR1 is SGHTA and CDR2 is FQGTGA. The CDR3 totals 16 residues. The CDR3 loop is CASSSRPGLGHYEQYF. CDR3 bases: TGTGCCAGCAGCTCCCGTCCGGGACTAGGGCACTACGAGCAGTACTTC.

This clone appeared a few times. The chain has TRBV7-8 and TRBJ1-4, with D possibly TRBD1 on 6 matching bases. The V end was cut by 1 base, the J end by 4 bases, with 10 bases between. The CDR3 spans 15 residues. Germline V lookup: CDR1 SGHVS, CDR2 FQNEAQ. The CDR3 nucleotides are TGTGCCAGCAGCTTAGAAAGGGGGAATAATGAAAAACTGTTTTTT. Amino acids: CASSLERGNNEKLFF.

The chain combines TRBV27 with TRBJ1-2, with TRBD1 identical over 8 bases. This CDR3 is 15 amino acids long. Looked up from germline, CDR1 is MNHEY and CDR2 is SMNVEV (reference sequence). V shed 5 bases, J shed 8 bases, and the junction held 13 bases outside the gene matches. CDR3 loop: CASSAPGTGSEGYTF. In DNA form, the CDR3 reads TGTGCCAGCAGTGCGCCCGGGACAGGATCGGAAGGCTACACCTTC.

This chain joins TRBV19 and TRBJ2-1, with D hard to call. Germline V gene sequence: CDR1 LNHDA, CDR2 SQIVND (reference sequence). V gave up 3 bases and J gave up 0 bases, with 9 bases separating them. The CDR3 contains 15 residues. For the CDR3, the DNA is TGTGCCAGTAGTATCCTACTGAGCTCCTACAATGAGCAGTTCTTC. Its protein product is CASSILLSSYNEQFF. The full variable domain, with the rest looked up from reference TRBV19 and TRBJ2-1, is DGGITQSPKYLFRKEGQNVTLSCEQNLNHDAMYWYRQDPGQGLRLIYYSQIVNDFQKGDIAEGYSVSREKKESFPLTVTSAQKNPTAFYLCASSILLSSYNEQFFGPGTRLTVL.

The CDR3 sequence is CASSPRTGDADTQYF. CDR3 coding DNA: TGCGCCAGCAGCCCGAGGACAGGGGACGCAGATACGCAGTATTTT. This rearrangement joins TRBV4-3 to TRBJ2-3; 9 bases are shared with TRBD1. Germline CDR1 is LGHNA and CDR2 is YSLEER. J lost 4 bases, V lost 4 bases, and 6 bases had no gene match. The CDR3 has 15 amino acids.

The CDR3 bases are TGTGCCAGCAGCTTGGAAGTGAACTCCCTAGTCAAAAACATTCAGTACTTC. Its translation: CASSLEVNSLVKNIQYF. The chain carries TRBV5-6 and TRBJ2-4; no clear D. CDR3 length: 17 amino acids. Deletions cut 0 bases from V and 3 bases from J, with 16 bases between. Germline V lookup: CDR1 SGHDT, CDR2 YYEEEE.

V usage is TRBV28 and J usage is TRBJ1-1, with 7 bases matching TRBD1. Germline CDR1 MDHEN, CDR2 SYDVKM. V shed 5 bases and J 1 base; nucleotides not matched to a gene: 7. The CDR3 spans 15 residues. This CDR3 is CASSPQGRRNTEAFF. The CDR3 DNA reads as TGTGCCAGCAGTCCACAGGGGCGGCGGAACACTGAAGCTTTCTTT.

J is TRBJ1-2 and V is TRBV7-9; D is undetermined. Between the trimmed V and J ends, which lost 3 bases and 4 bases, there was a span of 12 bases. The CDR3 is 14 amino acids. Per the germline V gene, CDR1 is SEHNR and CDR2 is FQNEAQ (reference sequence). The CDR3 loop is CASSFREEGYGYTF. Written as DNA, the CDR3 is TGTGCCAGCAGCTTTCGGGAGGAGGGCTATGGCTACACCTTC.

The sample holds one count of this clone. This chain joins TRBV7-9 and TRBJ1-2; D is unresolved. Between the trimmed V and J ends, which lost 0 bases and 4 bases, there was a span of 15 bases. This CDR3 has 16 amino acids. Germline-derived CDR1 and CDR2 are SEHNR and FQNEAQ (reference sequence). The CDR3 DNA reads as TGTGCCAGCAGCTTAGCTCCGGACGGACTTCCCTATGGCTACACCTTC. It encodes CASSLAPDGLPYGYTF.

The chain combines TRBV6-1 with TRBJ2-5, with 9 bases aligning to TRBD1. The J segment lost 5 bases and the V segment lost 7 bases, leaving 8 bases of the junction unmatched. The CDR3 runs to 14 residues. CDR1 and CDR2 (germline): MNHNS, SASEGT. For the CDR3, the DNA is TGTGCCAGCAAATGGACAGGGGTGTTGGAGACCCAGTACTTC. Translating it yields CASKWTGVLETQYF.

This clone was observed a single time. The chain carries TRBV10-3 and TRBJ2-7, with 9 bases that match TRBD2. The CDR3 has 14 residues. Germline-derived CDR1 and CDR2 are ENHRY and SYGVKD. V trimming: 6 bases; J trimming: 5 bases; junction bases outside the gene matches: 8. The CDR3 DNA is TGTGCCATCAGGAAGGCGGGAGGGCCCCACGAGCAGTACTTC. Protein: CAIRKAGGPHEQYF.